This is a list of T cell receptor beta chains from one sample in a study of post-analysis software for immune sequencing data. Using its own MiXCR run on the PCR reads, TCRdb lists one record per CDR3 protein. This table holds approximately 160,000 distinct CDR3 sequences, roughly 30% found once. The specimen was blood. Receptors were obtained from a girl aged 5 to 17 with multiple sclerosis. The CDR3 runs from the conserved cysteine through the conserved F or W. Fields, in order: V gene, CDR3 length, clone size, D gene, J gene, CDR3 protein, CDR3 DNA. A D gene is named only where the DNA matches it firmly. Only some rows state a clone size, as once, few, many or a class for expanded clones.

V: TRBV27; length: 16; size: .; D: TRBD1; J: TRBJ2-7; CDR3: CASSTSTGEGFYEQYF; DNA: TGTGCCAGCAGTACCTCGACAGGGGAAGGGTTCTACGAGCAGTACTTC
V: TRBV5-1; length: 18; size: .; D: TRBD2; J: TRBJ2-1; CDR3: CASSLVPGLAGVGNEQFF; DNA: TGCGCCAGCAGCTTGGTTCCAGGGCTAGCGGGAGTAGGGAATGAGCAGTTCTTC
V: TRBV10-2; length: 13; size: .; D: .; J: TRBJ2-7; CDR3: CASGGDPDYEQYF; DNA: TGCGCCAGCGGGGGAGACCCGGACTACGAGCAGTACTTC
V: TRBV20-1; length: 14; size: few; D: .; J: TRBJ1-1; CDR3: CSARGGRRNTEAFF; DNA: TGCAGTGCTAGAGGGGGCAGGCGGAACACTGAAGCTTTCTTT
V: TRBV9; length: 15; size: many; D: TRBD1; J: TRBJ2-7; CDR3: CASSRDRAPSYEQYF; DNA: TGTGCCAGCAGCCGGGACAGGGCCCCTTCCTACGAGCAGTACTTC
V: TRBV14; length: 13; size: many; D: .; J: TRBJ2-6; CDR3: CASKRSGANVLTF; DNA: TGTGCCAGCAAGCGGTCTGGGGCCAACGTCCTGACTTTC
V: TRBV13; length: 13; size: .; D: .; J: TRBJ2-3; CDR3: CASSGGYTDTQYF; DNA: TGTGCCAGCAGCGGCGGATACACAGATACGCAGTATTTT
V: TRBV20-1; length: 14; size: many; D: .; J: TRBJ1-5; CDR3: CSARDGGGNQPQHF; DNA: TGCAGTGCTAGAGATGGAGGTGGCAATCAGCCCCAGCATTTT
V: TRBV27; length: 16; size: few; D: .; J: TRBJ1-1; CDR3: CASSLSGTPMNTEAFF; DNA: TGTGCCAGCAGTTTATCGGGGACACCCATGAACACTGAAGCTTTCTTT
V: TRBV11-1; length: 14; size: few; D: .; J: TRBJ2-1; CDR3: CASSATSRRNEQFF; DNA: TGTGCCAGCAGCGCGACTAGTAGGCGCAATGAGCAGTTCTTC
V: TRBV14; length: 15; size: .; D: TRBD1; J: TRBJ1-2; CDR3: CASRVLDRGGDGYTF; DNA: TGTGCCAGCAGAGTACTGGACAGGGGAGGGGATGGCTACACCTTC
V: TRBV29-1; length: 13; size: many; D: TRBD2; J: TRBJ2-1; CDR3: CSGVAGIYNEQFF; DNA: TGCAGCGGGGTAGCGGGGATATACAATGAGCAGTTCTTC
V: TRBV30; length: 12; size: once; D: .; J: TRBJ2-1; CDR3: CAWSVLSNEQFF; DNA: TGTGCCTGGAGTGTCTTATCGAATGAGCAGTTCTTC
V: TRBV5-8; length: 15; size: .; D: TRBD2; J: TRBJ2-7; CDR3: CASSKGTSPLYEQYF; DNA: TGTGCCAGCAGCAAAGGGACTAGTCCTCTCTACGAGCAGTACTTC
V: TRBV12-3/TRBV12-4; length: 17; size: many; D: TRBD1; J: TRBJ1-2; CDR3: CASSRNPPGQGANGYTF; DNA: TGTGCCAGCAGCCGAAATCCTCCGGGACAGGGGGCGAATGGCTACACCTTC
V: TRBV2; length: 13; size: .; D: TRBD1; J: TRBJ1-6; CDR3: CASLRDRNSPLHF; DNA: TGTGCCAGTCTACGGGACAGGAATTCACCCCTCCACTTT
V: TRBV6-5; length: 14; size: few; D: .; J: TRBJ1-1; CDR3: CASSGLGGDTEAFF; DNA: TGTGCCAGCAGTGGACTGGGGGGTGACACTGAAGCTTTCTTT
V: TRBV5-1; length: 15; size: few; D: .; J: TRBJ2-2; CDR3: CASSLQGPNTGELFF; DNA: TGCGCCAGCAGCCTTCAGGGGCCTAACACCGGGGAGCTGTTTTTT
V: TRBV7-2; length: 16; size: .; D: TRBD2; J: TRBJ2-7; CDR3: CASSPRLAVSSYEQYF; DNA: TGTGCCAGCAGCCCGAGACTAGCGGTTAGCTCCTACGAGCAGTACTTC
V: TRBV5-1; length: 17; size: many; D: TRBD2; J: TRBJ2-3; CDR3: CASTGGASGRATDTQYF; DNA: TGCGCCAGCACCGGCGGGGCTAGCGGGAGGGCCACAGATACGCAGTATTTT
V: TRBV4-1; length: 15; size: .; D: TRBD1; J: TRBJ1-1; CDR3: CASSQFDRANTEAFF; DNA: TGCGCCAGCAGCCAATTCGACAGGGCGAACACTGAAGCTTTCTTT
V: TRBV6-2/TRBV6-3; length: 17; size: .; D: TRBD2; J: TRBJ2-7; CDR3: CASNEPRGPGGPNEQYF; DNA: TGTGCCAGCAACGAACCTCGGGGTCCGGGAGGGCCGAACGAGCAGTACTTC
V: TRBV10-3; length: 14; size: .; D: .; J: TRBJ1-1; CDR3: CAIRQTEMNTEAFF; DNA: TGTGCCATCAGGCAGACAGAGATGAACACTGAAGCTTTCTTT
V: TRBV3-1; length: 13; size: many; D: .; J: TRBJ2-5; CDR3: CASSQFATEKQYF; DNA: TGTGCCAGCAGCCAGTTTGCGACCGAGAAGCAGTACTTC
V: TRBV25-1; length: 11; size: few; D: .; J: TRBJ2-7; CDR3: CASSGNYEQYF; DNA: TGTGCCAGCAGTGGGAACTACGAGCAGTACTTC
V: TRBV20-1; length: 11; size: few; D: .; J: TRBJ1-1; CDR3: CSAPGVTEAFF; DNA: TGCAGTGCCCCAGGGGTAACTGAAGCTTTCTTT
V: TRBV11-2; length: 13; size: once; D: .; J: TRBJ1-2; CDR3: CASNPQGFAGYTF; DNA: TGTGCCAGCAATCCACAGGGCTTCGCTGGCTACACCTTC
V: TRBV6-6; length: 13; size: many; D: .; J: TRBJ2-1; CDR3: CASSYVAYNEQFF; DNA: TGTGCCAGCAGTTACGTAGCCTACAATGAGCAGTTCTTC
V: TRBV9; length: 15; size: .; D: .; J: TRBJ2-1; CDR3: CASSLALGGDNEQFF; DNA: TGTGCCAGCAGCTTGGCCTTGGGCGGGGACAATGAGCAGTTCTTC
V: TRBV6-6; length: 16; size: few; D: TRBD1; J: TRBJ1-2; CDR3: CASSYSGQARSAGYTF; DNA: TGTGCCAGCAGTTACTCGGGACAGGCCCGGAGTGCTGGCTACACCTTC
V: TRBV27; length: 13; size: few; D: .; J: TRBJ2-7; CDR3: CASKGGVGGEQYF; DNA: TGTGCCAGCAAGGGGGGAGTTGGTGGCGAGCAGTACTTC
V: TRBV6-5; length: 18; size: many; D: TRBD1; J: TRBJ2-3; CDR3: CASSYADRGREDTDTQYF; DNA: TGTGCCAGCAGTTACGCGGACAGGGGGCGAGAGGACACAGATACGCAGTATTTT
V: TRBV6-6; length: 14; size: .; D: .; J: TRBJ2-7; CDR3: CASSPGTAYYEQYF; DNA: TGTGCCAGCAGTCCTGGGACCGCCTACTACGAGCAGTACTTC
V: TRBV20-1; length: 14; size: .; D: .; J: TRBJ1-1; CDR3: CSARDTGRDTEAFF; DNA: TGCAGTGCTAGAGATACGGGGAGGGACACTGAAGCTTTCTTT
V: TRBV5-1; length: 14; size: many; D: .; J: TRBJ2-7; CDR3: CASSLELANYEQYF; DNA: TGCGCCAGCAGCTTGGAGCTAGCGAACTACGAGCAGTACTTC
V: TRBV15; length: 12; size: few; D: .; J: TRBJ1-1; CDR3: CATAAGNTEAFF; DNA: TGTGCCACGGCGGCGGGAAACACTGAAGCTTTCTTT
V: TRBV19; length: 14; size: .; D: .; J: TRBJ1-1; CDR3: CASSIRAENTEAFF; DNA: TGTGCCAGTAGTATTAGGGCGGAGAACACTGAAGCTTTCTTT
V: TRBV5-5; length: 14; size: .; D: TRBD1; J: TRBJ1-4; CDR3: CASSFRQGEEKLFF; DNA: TGTGCCAGCAGCTTTCGACAGGGGGAGGAAAAACTGTTTTTT
V: TRBV24-1; length: 13; size: many; D: .; J: TRBJ2-6; CDR3: CATSPPGANVLTF; DNA: TGTGCCACCAGTCCCCCTGGGGCCAACGTCCTGACTTTC
V: TRBV28; length: 15; size: .; D: .; J: TRBJ2-3; CDR3: CASSLGGAATDTQYF; DNA: TGTGCCAGCAGCTTGGGGGGGGCTGCCACAGATACGCAGTATTTT
V: TRBV6-5; length: 16; size: few; D: TRBD1; J: TRBJ1-6; CDR3: CASRPGQTAGKLSLHF; DNA: TGTGCCAGCAGGCCGGGACAGACGGCGGGAAAGTTGTCCCTCCACTTT
V: TRBV6-2/TRBV6-3; length: 11; size: many; D: .; J: TRBJ2-7; CDR3: CATGGRYEQYF; DNA: TGTGCCACCGGTGGGAGATACGAGCAGTACTTC
V: TRBV12-3/TRBV12-4; length: 14; size: many; D: TRBD1; J: TRBJ1-6; CDR3: CASSTDRGSSPLHF; DNA: TGTGCCAGCAGTACAGACAGGGGTTCCTCACCCCTCCACTTT
V: TRBV29-1; length: 12; size: .; D: TRBD1; J: TRBJ1-1; CDR3: CSVQGARTEAFF; DNA: TGCAGCGTACAGGGGGCTCGGACTGAAGCTTTCTTT
V: TRBV24-1; length: 13; size: .; D: .; J: TRBJ1-2; CDR3: CATSDAREKDYTF; DNA: TGTGCCACCAGTGATGCCCGGGAGAAGGACTACACCTTC
V: TRBV5-1; length: 18; size: many; D: .; J: TRBJ2-3; CDR3: CASSTPTRRSGSTDTQYF; DNA: TGCGCCAGCAGCACACCGACTCGGCGGAGCGGGAGCACAGATACGCAGTATTTT
V: TRBV6-6; length: 10; size: once; D: .; J: TRBJ1-2; CDR3: CASRGYGYTF; DNA: TGTGCCAGCAGGGGGTATGGCTACACCTTC
V: TRBV29-1; length: 12; size: .; D: TRBD1; J: TRBJ2-2; CDR3: CSGDRNTGELFF; DNA: TGCAGCGGGGACAGAAACACCGGGGAGCTGTTTTTT